The 27 T cell receptor beta chains below were found in one sample sequenced in a study of post-analysis software for immune sequencing data. Overall study findings and caveats: There were a few TRBV segments more frequent in patients than controls, and TRBV5-6, TRBV5-1 and TRBV20-1 were among them.

Unique molecular identifiers were carried by the TCR beta cDNA libraries. One entry per CDR3 protein results from TCRdb running MiXCR on the PCR reads. The sample lists about 820,000 distinct CDR3 sequences, about 57% occurring once. No antigen is known for these receptors. The sample comprised blood. All receptors derive from a girl aged 5 to 17 with multiple sclerosis.

V gene TRBV2 combines with J gene TRBJ2-3; a possible D gene is TRBD2 (5 bases). The CDR3 length is 17 residues. V was trimmed by 4 bases and J by 0 bases, leaving 17 bases between them. The germline gives CDR1 SNHLY, CDR2 FYNNEI. Here the CDR3 reads CASSGDSRETSTDTQYF. DNA of the CDR3: TGTGCCAGCAGTGGGGATTCTAGGGAGACTAGCACAGATACGCAGTATTTT. Together with reference TRBV2 and TRBJ2-3, the CDR3 gives the full variable domain: EPEVTQTPSHQVTQMGQEVILRCVPISNHLYFYWYRQILGQKVEFLVSFYNNEISEKSEIFDDQFSVERPDGSNFTLKIRSTKLEDSAMYFCASSGDSRETSTDTQYFGPGTRLTVL.

Only a few counts were recorded for this clonotype. This chain links TRBV12-3 or TRBV12-4 with TRBJ2-7; TRBD2 matches at 9 bases. CDR3 length equals 16 residues. V lost 5 bases, J lost 0 bases, and 8 bases stayed unmatched. CDR3 loop: CASSRHSSGSSYEQYF. CDR3 coding DNA: TGTGCCAGCAGTCGACATAGTAGCGGGAGCTCCTACGAGCAGTACTTC.

The chain combines TRBV15 with TRBJ2-4; D is possibly TRBD2 (5 bases). The J call is uncertain, as TRBJ2-7 better fits the DNA end. CDR1 and CDR2 (germline): LNHNV, YYDKDF (reference sequence). The CDR3 loop spans 17 amino acids. CDR3: CATSRDNLDSRIDEQYF. Written as DNA, the CDR3 is TGTGCCACCAGCAGAGATAATTTGGACTCCCGCATCGACGAGCAGTACTTC.

This chain connects TRBV6-2 or TRBV6-3 to TRBJ2-5, with unresolved D. V was clipped by 0 bases and J by 11 bases, with 19 bases between them. The CDR3 is 15 amino acids. The germline V gene has CDR1 MNHEY and CDR2 SVGEGT. As DNA, the CDR3 is TGTGCCAGCAGTTACTCGATTTCTAACGCCAATGAGCAGTACTTC. It yields the protein CASSYSISNANEQYF.

V usage is TRBV18 and J usage is TRBJ1-2; D is uncertain. Germline V gene sequence: CDR1 KGHSH, CDR2 LQKENI. The V end lost 2 bases, the J end lost 1 base, and 11 bases lay between the germline ends. The CDR3 length is 15 residues. This CDR3 is CASSPVAQDNYGYTF. CDR3 DNA sequence: TGTGCCAGCTCACCAGTGGCACAAGATAACTATGGCTACACCTTC.

The rearrangement links TRBV5-1 to TRBJ2-1; 9 bases map to TRBD2. This CDR3 has 15 amino acids. J gave up 7 bases and V 0 bases, and 5 bases lay outside the gene matches. Per germline, CDR1 SGHRS and CDR2 YFSETQ. CDR3: CASSLVASGKNEQFF. CDR3 bases: TGCGCCAGCAGCTTGGTGGCTAGCGGGAAGAATGAGCAGTTCTTC. The full variable domain, its missing parts supplied by reference TRBV5-1 and TRBJ2-1, is KAGVTQTPRYLIKTRGQQVTLSCSPISGHRSVSWYQQTPGQGLQFLFEYFSETQRNKGNFPGRFSGRQFSNSRSEMNVSTLELGDSALYLCASSLVASGKNEQFFGPGTRLTVL.

The V gene is TRBV5-1, the J gene TRBJ1-2; 7 nucleotides agree with TRBD1. Germline V gene data show CDR1 as SGHRS and CDR2 as YFSETQ. The CDR3 is 15 residues long. V lost 4 bases to trimming and J lost 0 bases; unmatched junction nucleotides: 6. The CDR3 loop is CASSGRQGANYGYTF. The DNA for the CDR3 is TGCGCCAGCAGCGGACGACAGGGAGCTAACTATGGCTACACCTTC. The full variable domain, completed using reference TRBV5-1 and TRBJ1-2, is KAGVTQTPRYLIKTRGQQVTLSCSPISGHRSVSWYQQTPGQGLQFLFEYFSETQRNKGNFPGRFSGRQFSNSRSEMNVSTLELGDSALYLCASSGRQGANYGYTFGSGTRLTVV.

V and J are TRBV2 and TRBJ2-5; TRBD1 or TRBD2 may be the D gene (5 bases each). Trimming took 3 bases from V and 11 from J, leaving 13 bases between them. Germline-derived CDR1 and CDR2 are SNHLY and FYNNEI. The CDR3 spans 12 residues. The CDR3: CASSEGPREQYF. Written as DNA, the CDR3 is TGTGCCAGCAGTGAGGGACCGAGAGAGCAGTACTTC.

The chain couples TRBV20-1 to TRBJ2-7, with 12 bases aligning to TRBD1. J was trimmed by 8 bases and V by 3 bases; bases with no gene match: 8. Looked up from germline, CDR1 is DFQATT and CDR2 is SNEGSKA (reference sequence). This CDR3 has 14 amino acids. This CDR3 reads CSARPGQGAMQQYF. In DNA, the CDR3 is TGCAGTGCTAGGCCGGGACAGGGGGCTATGCAGCAGTACTTC.

This clonotype occurred a few times. The J gene is TRBJ2-3, the V gene TRBV6-1; the match to TRBD2 covers 8 bases. Germline loops: CDR1 MNHNS, CDR2 SASEGT. The V and J ends lost 2 bases and 6 bases, in that order; junction bases with no gene match: 10. The CDR3 loop spans 16 amino acids. The CDR3 region is CASSELAGARWDTQYF. The CDR3 bases are TGTGCCAGCAGTGAACTAGCGGGCGCCCGATGGGATACGCAGTATTTT.

The count of this clonotype is one. The V gene is TRBV27, the J gene TRBJ2-3; a weak D match, TRBD2 (6 bases). V was pared by 0 bases and J by 6 bases, with 13 bases between. Germline values: CDR1 MNHEY, CDR2 SMNVEV (reference sequence). The CDR3 extends over 15 amino acids. In nucleotides, the CDR3 is TGTGCCAGCAGTTTATCCAACTTCCGGGAGGATACGCAGTATTTT. Translation: CASSLSNFREDTQYF.

The chain carries TRBV20-1 and TRBJ2-7; D gene unclear. The CDR3 is 13 residues long. Looked up from germline, CDR1 is DFQATT and CDR2 is SNEGSKA (reference sequence). Trimming shortened V by 6 bases and J by 2 bases, and 14 bases separated the two germline ends. CDR3 sequence (DNA): TGCAGTGCCCCTATGAGAGGAGCCTACGAGCAGTACTTC. Residues: CSAPMRGAYEQYF.

The chain has TRBV3-1 and TRBJ1-2; 7 bases are a match to TRBD1. The V segment lost 1 base and the J segment 12 bases; nucleotides outside the gene matches: 8. Germline CDR1 LGHDT, CDR2 YNNKEL (reference sequence). This CDR3 comprises 13 residues. This chain's CDR3 is CASSQGQGLIHTF. CDR3 nucleotides: TGTGCCAGCAGCCAAGGACAGGGTCTTATCCACACCTTC.

The chain recombines TRBV6-5 with TRBJ1-2; tentatively, D is TRBD1 (6 bases). The CDR3 runs 15 residues. CDR1 is MNHEY, CDR2 SVGAGI, per germline. V was pared by 6 bases and J by 1 base, with 15 bases between. CDR3 residues: CASSDTGHVNYGYTF. The CDR3 nucleotides read TGTGCCAGCAGCGATACGGGACACGTTAACTATGGCTACACCTTC.

This chain uses TRBV12-3 or TRBV12-4 with TRBJ2-5, with a possible D match to TRBD2 (7 bases). Trimming stripped 6 bases from V and 4 bases from J, with 15 bases between. The CDR3 loop spans 14 amino acids. The CDR3 DNA is TGTGCCAGCAGAGCGGGACACCGCGTAGAGACCCAGTACTTC. Protein product: CASRAGHRVETQYF.

The chain combines TRBV29-1 with TRBJ1-1; possibly TRBD1 for D (5 bases). Between the trimmed V and J ends, which lost 7 bases and 3 bases, there was a span of 15 bases. The CDR3 has 13 residues. Germline V gene data show CDR1 as SQVTM and CDR2 as ANQGSEA. Here the CDR3 reads CSAGTSRDTEAFF. The CDR3 DNA reads as TGCAGCGCTGGGACGTCGAGGGACACTGAAGCTTTCTTT.

V usage is TRBV20-1 and J usage is TRBJ1-4; D perhaps matches TRBD1 (6 bases). The CDR3 totals 13 residues. V lost 7 bases and J 3 bases, leaving 12 bases between the germline ends. CDR1 DFQATT and CDR2 SNEGSKA come from the germline V gene (reference sequence). The CDR3 sequence is CSVPGGPNEKLFF. The CDR3 DNA follows: TGCAGTGTCCCGGGGGGGCCTAATGAAAAACTGTTTTTT.

The chain employs TRBV6-5 and TRBJ2-4; 8 bases align to TRBD2. V shed 9 bases and J 2 bases; nucleotides not matched to a gene: 3. Germline CDR1 and CDR2: MNHEY and SVGAGI. The CDR3 is 13 residues long. The CDR3 is CASGGGSKNIQYF. CDR3 DNA: TGTGCCAGTGGCGGGGGGTCCAAAAACATTCAGTACTTC.

This chain links TRBV20-1 with TRBJ1-2; D gene ambiguous. The CDR3 extends over 12 amino acids. Germline V CDR1 and CDR2: DFQATT, SNEGSKA (reference sequence). V lost 0 bases and J lost 2, with 4 bases in between. CDR3 protein: CSARDPNYGYTF. The CDR3 region has the DNA TGCAGTGCTAGAGATCCGAACTATGGCTACACCTTC.

V and J are TRBV20-1 and TRBJ2-5; 9 nucleotides agree with TRBD2. Germline V CDR1 and CDR2: DFQATT, SNEGSKA (reference sequence). J was trimmed by 5 bases and V by 1 base; bases with no gene match: 8. This CDR3 region has 15 residues. CDR3 bases: TGCAGTGCTAGAGGGAATAGCGGGAGTGAGGAGACCCAGTACTTC. Translating gives CSARGNSGSEETQYF.

The gene calls are TRBV29-1 and TRBJ2-5; D is possibly TRBD2 (5 bases). The CDR3 contains 15 residues. In germline, CDR1 is SQVTM, CDR2 ANQGSEA. Deletions cut 1 base from V and 2 bases from J, with 14 bases between. CDR3 DNA sequence: TGCAGCGTTGAAGGGCTAGCTGCTGTACAAGAGACCCAGTACTTC. It encodes CSVEGLAAVQETQYF.

The V and J genes are TRBV2 and TRBJ2-3; perhaps D is TRBD1 or TRBD2 (5 bases each). CDR1 SNHLY and CDR2 FYNNEI come from the germline V gene. CDR3 size: 16 residues. Trimming took off 9 bases at V and 4 bases at J, with 23 bases between the two ends. The CDR3 spells CARKGSRELSSDTQYF. In DNA form, the CDR3 reads TGTGCCAGAAAGGGTAGCAGGGAGCTCTCTTCAGATACGCAGTATTTT.

The CDR3: CAISPGTGGSYEQYF. For the CDR3, the DNA is TGTGCCATTTCCCCCGGGACAGGGGGTTCCTACGAGCAGTACTTC. The chain combines TRBV10-3 with TRBJ2-7; 11 bases agree with TRBD1. Germline V gives CDR1 ENHRY, CDR2 SYGVKD. V lost 9 bases and J lost 1; bases outside the gene matches: 8. The CDR3 is 15 residues long.

The gene calls are TRBV6-5 and TRBJ2-2, with TRBD2 matching over 14 bases. This CDR3 has 18 residues. The V and J ends lost 4 bases and 4 bases, in that order; junction bases with no gene match: 8. From germline, CDR1 is MNHEY and CDR2 SVGAGI. The CDR3 loop reads CASSSAGLAGGRTGELFF. The CDR3 DNA reads TGTGCCAGCAGTTCCGCTGGACTAGCGGGGGGTCGCACCGGGGAGCTGTTTTTT.

This clonotype was seen only a few times. The CDR3 region has the DNA TGCGCCAGCAGCCCGGGACCATCTAGGGAGACCCAGTACTTC. This encodes CASSPGPSRETQYF. V is TRBV5-1 and J is TRBJ2-5; TRBD1 or TRBD2 may be the D gene (5 bases each). Germline V gives CDR1 SGHRS, CDR2 YFSETQ. The CDR3 loop spans 14 amino acids. V lost 4 bases and J 5 bases, leaving 15 bases between the germline ends. Drawing the rest from reference TRBV5-1 and TRBJ2-5, the complete variable domain is KAGVTQTPRYLIKTRGQQVTLSCSPISGHRSVSWYQQTPGQGLQFLFEYFSETQRNKGNFPGRFSGRQFSNSRSEMNVSTLELGDSALYLCASSPGPSRETQYFGPGTRLLVL.

The gene calls are TRBV5-4 and TRBJ2-5; TRBD1 might be the D (9 bases). This CDR3 is 14 amino acids long. Trimming pared 3 bases from V and 11 bases from J, leaving 20 bases between. The germline CDR1 and CDR2 sequences are SGHNT and YYREEE (reference sequence). CDR3 bases: TGTGCCAGCAGCTCACACAGGGGGCGGGAGGAGCAGTACTTC. Encoded protein: CASSSHRGREEQYF.

The rearrangement uses TRBV15 and TRBJ2-7; TRBD2 matches at 9 bases. The CDR3 length is 18 residues. The V gene end was trimmed by 3 bases and the J gene end by 3 bases; junction bases not matched to a gene: 15. Germline V gene sequence: CDR1 LNHNV, CDR2 YYDKDF (reference sequence). CDR3 sequence (DNA): TGTGCCACCAGCAGCAAGACTGGCGGGAGGGCCATTCTCTACGAGCAGTACTTC. Translating gives CATSSKTGGRAILYEQYF. The full variable domain, rest sourced from reference TRBV15 and TRBJ2-7, is DAMVIQNPRYQVTQFGKPVTLSCSQTLNHNVMYWYQQKSSQAPKLLFHYYDKDFNNEADTPDNFQSRRPNTSFCFLDIRSPGLGDTAMYLCATSSKTGGRAILYEQYFGPGTRLTVT.